Shown below are 7 T cell receptor beta chains from a single sample sequenced in a study of T cell repertoires in cytomegalovirus infection. Their target antigens are unknown. Using its own MiXCR run on the reads, TCRdb lists one record per CDR3 protein. The sample includes 750,000 to 900,000 distinct CDR3 sequences, under 35% of them seen just once. Sequencing used cultured CD8+ T cells from PBMCs, obtained from culture after CMV antigen stimulation. These TCRs come from a human donor in good health (CMV status not recorded). Some clones in this sample may be carry-over from other donors' samples.

This clonotype was found a few times. This sequence joins TRBV28 and TRBJ2-4, with 7 bases lining up with TRBD1. Germline V CDR1 and CDR2: MDHEN, SYDVKM. The CDR3 spans 15 residues. The V and J ends lost 5 bases and 3 bases, in that order; junction bases with no gene match: 7. The CDR3 DNA reads as TGTGCCAGCAGTGGGGTCCGGGACAGCAAAAACATTCAGTACTTC. Translating gives CASSGVRDSKNIQYF.

The rearrangement links TRBV10-2 to TRBJ2-7, with D possibly TRBD1 on 5 matching bases. The CDR3 runs to 13 residues. V was clipped by 8 bases and J by 3 bases, with 14 bases between them. The germline gives CDR1 WSHSY, CDR2 SAAADI. CDR3 sequence reads: CASAMGPIYEQYF. For the CDR3, the DNA is TGCGCCAGCGCCATGGGGCCCATCTACGAGCAGTACTTC.

This clonotype was counted between two and nine times. The chain carries TRBV27 and TRBJ2-3, with no clear D. Between the trimmed V and J ends, which lost 5 bases and 0 bases, there was a span of 15 bases. The CDR3 extends over 16 amino acids. Germline V CDR1 and CDR2: MNHEY, SMNVEV (reference sequence). In DNA form, the CDR3 reads TGTGCCAGCAGTCTCCTCAGCCCGCATAGCACAGATACGCAGTATTTT. The encoded protein is CASSLLSPHSTDTQYF.

This clonotype has a handful of counts. The chain employs TRBV7-9 and TRBJ2-2; 7 positions match TRBD1. CDR1 is SEHNR, CDR2 FQNEAQ, per germline (reference sequence). V trimming: 5 bases; J trimming: 6 bases; junction bases outside the gene matches: 9. This CDR3 is built from 15 residues. This chain's CDR3 is CASSPPDRDAGELFF. In nucleotides, the CDR3 is TGTGCCAGCAGCCCCCCTGACAGGGACGCCGGGGAGCTGTTTTTT.

This chain connects TRBV7-6 to TRBJ1-4; D gene unclear. Trimming left V 6 bases short and J 10 bases short, with 9 bases between. Germline values: CDR1 SGHVS, CDR2 FNYEAQ. The CDR3 sequence is 11 residues long. CDR3 amino acids: CASRTSGKLFF. CDR3 in DNA: TGTGCCAGCAGAACATCGGGAAAACTGTTTTTT.

This clonotype was found a few times. The V gene is TRBV12-3 or TRBV12-4, the J gene TRBJ2-1, with D uncertain. The CDR3 has 12 amino acids. V lost 7 bases and J lost 6, with 10 bases in between. CDR3: CASTLVRNEQFF. Here the CDR3 DNA reads TGTGCCAGCACCTTAGTCCGCAATGAGCAGTTCTTC.

The J gene is TRBJ2-7, the V gene TRBV11-2; the match to TRBD2 covers 11 bases. The germline V gene has CDR1 SGHAT and CDR2 FQNNGV. CDR3 length: 15 residues. J was trimmed by 3 bases and V by 3 bases; bases with no gene match: 4. CDR3 nucleotide sequence: TGTGCCAGCAGCTTTACTAGCGGGGGTTACTACGAGCAGTACTTC. Its protein product is CASSFTSGGYYEQYF.